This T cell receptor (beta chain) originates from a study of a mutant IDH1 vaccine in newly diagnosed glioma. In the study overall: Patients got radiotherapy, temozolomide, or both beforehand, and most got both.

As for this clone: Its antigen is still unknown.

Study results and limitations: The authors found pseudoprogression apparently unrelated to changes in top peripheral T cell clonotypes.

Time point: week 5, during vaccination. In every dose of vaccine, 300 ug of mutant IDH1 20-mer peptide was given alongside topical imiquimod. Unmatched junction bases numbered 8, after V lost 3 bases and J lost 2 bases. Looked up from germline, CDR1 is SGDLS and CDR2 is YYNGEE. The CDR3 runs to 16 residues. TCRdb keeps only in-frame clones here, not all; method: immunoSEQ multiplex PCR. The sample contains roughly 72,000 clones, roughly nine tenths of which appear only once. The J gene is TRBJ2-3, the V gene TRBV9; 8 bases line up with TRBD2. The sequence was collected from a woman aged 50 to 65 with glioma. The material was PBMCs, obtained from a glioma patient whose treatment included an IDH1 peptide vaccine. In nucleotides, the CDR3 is TGTGCCAGCAGCGCTAGATCGGGGGGGCCCACAGATACGCAGTATTTT. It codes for CASSARSGGPTDTQYF.